The T cell receptor (beta chain) under discussion was sequenced for a study of T cell repertoires in cytomegalovirus infection. To note about this clonotype: Its antigen is still unknown.

V gave up 3 bases and J gave up 7 bases, with 10 bases separating them. CDR3 length: 14 residues. The germline V gene encodes CDR1 SGHTA and CDR2 FQGNSA. TCRdb re-analysed the reads in MiXCR, keeping a single row per CDR3 protein. The sample records around 800,000 distinct CDR3 sequences, approximately 32% being singletons. The clonotype originates from a human donor in good health (CMV status not recorded). Some clones in this sample may be carry-over from other donors' samples. The sequencing used cultured CD8+ T cells from PBMCs, collected from culture after CMV antigen stimulation. The chain is built from TRBV7-2 and TRBJ1-6; D remains unclear. The CDR3 DNA follows: TGTGCCAGCAGCTTCGACCTTGGAAATTCACCCCTCCACTTT. Residues: CASSFDLGNSPLHF.